Listed below are T cell receptor beta chains from one sample, sequenced in a study of blood T cell repertoires in COVID-19. Using immunoSEQ multiplex PCR, the repertoire was profiled, and TCRdb retains in-frame clones only, with some absent. The data contain 150,000 to 200,000 clones, approximately 90% of them singletons. Sequencing used peripheral blood. The receptors here all came from a woman aged 45-60 years with acute or convalescent COVID-19. The CDR3 runs from the conserved cysteine through the conserved F or W. D genes are given only for firm matches. Size is stated for part of the rows, as once, few or many counts, or as a class when the clone is expanded.

length: 15
V: TRBV27
J: TRBJ2-7
size: .
D: TRBD2
DNA: TGTGCCAGCAGTTTATACACTAGCGGGAAAGTAGAGCAGTACTTC
CDR3: CASSLYTSGKVEQYF

length: 14
V: TRBV6-5
J: TRBJ1-5
size: .
D: .
DNA: TGTGCCAGCAGTTACTCCTCCGTTGATCAGCCCCAGCATTTT
CDR3: CASSYSSVDQPQHF

length: 13
V: TRBV9
J: TRBJ2-1
size: .
D: TRBD2
DNA: TGTGCCAGCAGCGGGGCTAGCGGCGTCGGGCAGTTCTTC
CDR3: CASSGASGVGQFF

length: 14
V: TRBV6-5
J: TRBJ2-2
size: .
D: .
DNA: TGTGCCAGCAGTTACGGCAAAAACACCGGGGAGCTGTTTTTT
CDR3: CASSYGKNTGELFF

length: 13
V: TRBV5-1
J: TRBJ2-2
size: .
D: .
DNA: TGCGCCAGCAGCTTGGCTTATACCGGGGAGCTGTTTTTT
CDR3: CASSLAYTGELFF

length: 14
V: TRBV28
J: TRBJ2-4
size: .
D: TRBD1
DNA: TGTGCCAGCAGTTTAGTTGGGCAGGGGGACATTCAGTACTTC
CDR3: CASSLVGQGDIQYF

length: 13
V: TRBV14
J: TRBJ2-7
size: .
D: .
DNA: TGTGCCAGCAGCCAAGGAGTCTGGTACGAGCAGTACTTC
CDR3: CASSQGVWYEQYF

length: 13
V: TRBV12-5
J: TRBJ1-2
size: .
D: .
DNA: TGTGCTAGTGGTTTGGTAACCGGGGTCGGCTACACCTTC
CDR3: CASGLVTGVGYTF

length: 12
V: TRBV7-2
J: TRBJ1-2
size: .
D: .
DNA: TGTGCCAGCAGCTTACGTGGCAGAACCTACACCTTC
CDR3: CASSLRGRTYTF

length: 15
V: TRBV6-1
J: TRBJ1-6
size: .
D: .
DNA: TGTGCCAGCAGTGAAGCGCCAGGGGAGAGATCACCCCTCCACTTT
CDR3: CASSEAPGERSPLHF

length: 15
V: TRBV11-1
J: TRBJ1-1
size: .
D: .
DNA: TGTGCCAGCAGCTTAGGATCGGTCTTGAACACTGAAGCTTTCTTT
CDR3: CASSLGSVLNTEAFF

length: 15
V: TRBV19
J: TRBJ1-1
size: few
D: .
DNA: TGTGCCACCAAGACAGAAAGTACTATGAACACTGAAGCTTTCTTT
CDR3: CATKTESTMNTEAFF

length: 15
V: TRBV11-2
J: TRBJ1-2
size: .
D: TRBD1
DNA: TGTGCCAGCAGCTTGGCCAGGGGGAGTTCCTATGGCTACACCTTC
CDR3: CASSLARGSSYGYTF

length: 13
V: TRBV19
J: TRBJ1-2
size: .
D: .
DNA: TGTGCCAGTAGTATAGATCACCGGTGGGGCTACACCTTC
CDR3: CASSIDHRWGYTF

length: 15
V: TRBV18
J: TRBJ2-1
size: .
D: .
DNA: TGTGCCAGCTCACCACTGAGCGGCTCCTACAATGAGCAGTTCTTC
CDR3: CASSPLSGSYNEQFF

length: 16
V: TRBV9
J: TRBJ1-2
size: .
D: TRBD1
DNA: TGTGCCAGCAGCGTAGAGGGAAAGGGACAGGGCTATGGCTACACCTTC
CDR3: CASSVEGKGQGYGYTF

length: 16
V: TRBV5-4
J: TRBJ2-1
size: .
D: TRBD1
DNA: TGTGCCAGCAGCTCTCAAACAGGGGAGACCTACAATGAGCAGTTCTTC
CDR3: CASSSQTGETYNEQFF

length: 13
V: TRBV7-8
J: TRBJ1-2
size: .
D: TRBD1
DNA: TGTGCCAGCAACCAAGGACAGGGACGAGGCTACACCTTC
CDR3: CASNQGQGRGYTF

length: 13
V: TRBV30
J: TRBJ1-5
size: .
D: .
DNA: TGTGCCTGGAGTCGGTCCCGAGGTGACCCCCAGCATTTT
CDR3: CAWSRSRGDPQHF

length: 17
V: TRBV7-2
J: TRBJ1-5
size: .
D: TRBD1
DNA: TGTGCCAGCAGCTTAGGAAGGTGGCAGGGGGAAAATCAGCCCCAGCATTTT
CDR3: CASSLGRWQGENQPQHF

length: 16
V: TRBV9
J: TRBJ2-3
size: once
D: .
DNA: TGTGCCAGCAGCGTAGCTGGGGCAGGGGGGACAGATACGCAGTATTTT
CDR3: CASSVAGAGGTDTQYF

length: 16
V: TRBV19
J: TRBJ2-3
size: .
D: TRBD1
DNA: TGTGCCAGTAGTTCCCTAGGGGGCAGGAACACAGATACGCAGTATTTT
CDR3: CASSSLGGRNTDTQYF

length: 15
V: TRBV18
J: TRBJ1-2
size: once
D: TRBD1
DNA: TGTGCCAGCTCACTTACGGGGCAGGGGGAACTACGGATCACCTTC
CDR3: CASSLTGQGELRITF

length: 14
V: TRBV20-1
J: TRBJ1-6
size: .
D: TRBD1
DNA: TGCAGTGCTAGTATGGACAGGGTGGGTTCACCCCTCCACTTT
CDR3: CSASMDRVGSPLHF

length: 13
V: TRBV24-1
J: TRBJ1-1
size: .
D: TRBD1
DNA: TGTGCCACCAGTATTGGACAGGGCACTGAAGCTTTCTTT
CDR3: CATSIGQGTEAFF

length: 15
V: TRBV27
J: TRBJ2-7
size: .
D: .
DNA: TGTGCCAGCAGTTGGGCCGGGCCGGGGGAATACGAGCAGTACTTC
CDR3: CASSWAGPGEYEQYF

length: 13
V: TRBV19
J: TRBJ2-2
size: few
D: TRBD2
DNA: TGTGCCAGTAGTAGCGGGAGCACCGGGGAGCTGTTTTTT
CDR3: CASSSGSTGELFF

length: 14
V: TRBV7-2
J: TRBJ1-1
size: few
D: .
DNA: TGTGCCAGCAGCATAGGACAGATGAACACTGAAGCTTTCTTT
CDR3: CASSIGQMNTEAFF

length: 11
V: TRBV29-1
J: TRBJ2-7
size: .
D: .
DNA: TGCAGCGTGGGACACCTCTACGAGCAGTACTTC
CDR3: CSVGHLYEQYF

length: 12
V: TRBV11-3
J: TRBJ1-2
size: .
D: .
DNA: TGTGCCAGCAGCTTAAACTTTGGTGGCTACACCTTC
CDR3: CASSLNFGGYTF

length: 15
V: TRBV9
J: TRBJ2-3
size: .
D: TRBD1
DNA: TGTGCCAGCAGCACTTCTGGACAGGGTGCAGATACGCAGTATTTT
CDR3: CASSTSGQGADTQYF

length: 16
V: TRBV7-9
J: TRBJ1-2
size: .
D: TRBD1
DNA: TGTGCCAGCAGCTATATCCCGGGACAGGGAGACTATGGCTACACCTTC
CDR3: CASSYIPGQGDYGYTF

length: 15
V: TRBV27
J: TRBJ1-4
size: .
D: .
DNA: TGTGCCAGCAGTTTATCGACGGGGTTCGGTGAAAAACTGTTTTTT
CDR3: CASSLSTGFGEKLFF

length: 13
V: TRBV7-7
J: TRBJ1-4
size: .
D: .
DNA: TGTGCCAGCAGCTTAGACCGGAATGAAAAACTGTTTTTT
CDR3: CASSLDRNEKLFF

length: 14
V: TRBV30
J: TRBJ1-5
size: .
D: .
DNA: TGTGCCTGGAGTGTACCCCAGTCGTATCAGCCCCAGCATTTT
CDR3: CAWSVPQSYQPQHF

length: 15
V: TRBV5-6
J: TRBJ1-2
size: .
D: .
DNA: TGTGCCAGCAGCTTGAAGGCAGGGGTCGACTATGGCTACACCTTC
CDR3: CASSLKAGVDYGYTF

length: 16
V: TRBV12-5
J: TRBJ2-1
size: .
D: TRBD2
DNA: TGTGCTAGTGGTTTGTGTCTAGCGGGAGTCTGCAATGAGCAGTTCTTC
CDR3: CASGLCLAGVCNEQFF

length: 15
V: TRBV6-5
J: TRBJ1-2
size: .
D: TRBD1
DNA: TGTGCCAGCAGCAGGACAGGCTCGGCCAACTATGGCTACACCTTC
CDR3: CASSRTGSANYGYTF

length: 15
V: TRBV19
J: TRBJ1-4
size: .
D: .
DNA: TGTGCCAGTAGTGTCAATACAGGGCGAGTTGAAAAACTGTTTTTT
CDR3: CASSVNTGRVEKLFF

length: 13
V: TRBV19
J: TRBJ1-2
size: .
D: .
DNA: TGTGCCAGTAGTCCGACAGGCGTCTATGGCTACACCTTC
CDR3: CASSPTGVYGYTF

length: 15
V: TRBV2
J: TRBJ2-6
size: .
D: .
DNA: TGTGCCTCGACGGGGACGGACAGAGGGGCCAACGTCCTGACTTTC
CDR3: CASTGTDRGANVLTF

length: 14
V: TRBV18
J: TRBJ1-2
size: .
D: .
DNA: TGTGCCAGCTCACCAGGAGACAGCAACTATGGCTACACCTTC
CDR3: CASSPGDSNYGYTF

length: 13
V: TRBV11-2
J: TRBJ2-7
size: .
D: .
DNA: TGTGCCAGCAGCTTGGTGGTGGTCGGCGAGCAGTACTTC
CDR3: CASSLVVVGEQYF

length: 15
V: TRBV6-2/TRBV6-3
J: TRBJ2-7
size: .
D: TRBD2
DNA: TGTGCCAGCAGTCACGGACTAGCGGGGTCCTGGGAGCAGTACTTC
CDR3: CASSHGLAGSWEQYF

length: 13
V: TRBV19
J: TRBJ1-1
size: .
D: TRBD1
DNA: TGTGCCACGACTTGGGACAGCTACACTGAAGCTTTCTTT
CDR3: CATTWDSYTEAFF

length: 15
V: TRBV7-2
J: TRBJ2-2
size: .
D: TRBD1
DNA: TGTGCCAGCAGGAGACAGGGGGCCCTCGCCGGGGAGCTGTTTTTT
CDR3: CASRRQGALAGELFF

length: 14
V: TRBV6-5
J: TRBJ1-1
size: .
D: .
DNA: TGTGCCAGCAGCCTTCTGACAGAGAACACTGAAGCTTTCTTT
CDR3: CASSLLTENTEAFF

length: 16
V: TRBV5-1
J: TRBJ2-7
size: .
D: .
DNA: TGCGCCAGCAGCGGCAGGACCGGGACAAATCCCTACGAGCAGTACTTC
CDR3: CASSGRTGTNPYEQYF

length: 12
V: TRBV10-3
J: TRBJ2-5
size: .
D: .
DNA: TGTGCCATCAGTGAGTCCCTGGAGACCCAGTACTTC
CDR3: CAISESLETQYF

length: 13
V: TRBV7-2
J: TRBJ2-1
size: .
D: TRBD1
DNA: TGTGCCAGCAACGGACAGGGGGCTAATGAGCAGTTCTTC
CDR3: CASNGQGANEQFF

length: 14
V: TRBV2
J: TRBJ1-2
size: .
D: .
DNA: TGTGCCAGCACCTCGATCGACATTCCCTATGGCTACACCTTC
CDR3: CASTSIDIPYGYTF

length: 14
V: TRBV4-3
J: TRBJ2-4
size: .
D: TRBD1
DNA: TGCGCCAGCAGCCCTAGGACAGGGGAGAACATTCAGTACTTC
CDR3: CASSPRTGENIQYF

length: 13
V: TRBV11-2
J: TRBJ1-5
size: .
D: TRBD1
DNA: TGTGCCAGCAGCCCGGACAGGGACCAGCCCCAGCATTTT
CDR3: CASSPDRDQPQHF